A single sample gave rise to the 16 T cell receptor beta chains below, sequenced in a study of post-analysis software for immune sequencing data. Study findings and constraints: Included in a set of roughly 5 TRBV segments more frequent in patients than controls were TRBV5-6, TRBV5-1 and TRBV20-1.

The antigens for these receptors are not known. Carried by the TCR beta cDNA libraries were unique molecular identifiers. TCRdb reanalysed the PCR reads using MiXCR and keeps one entry per CDR3 protein. The sample has hundreds of thousands of distinct CDR3 sequences; about 60% are singletons. The sequencing input was blood. The receptors stem from a girl aged 2 to 9 with multiple sclerosis.

The gene calls are TRBV7-9 and TRBJ2-1; 12 bases align to TRBD2. The CDR3 is 17 amino acids. The V segment lost 6 bases and the J segment 7 bases; nucleotides outside the gene matches: 13. Germline CDR1 reads SEHNR; CDR2 reads FQNEAQ (reference sequence). CDR3 in amino acids: CASRASGGAYGGNEQFF. The CDR3, as DNA: TGTGCCAGCAGGGCTAGCGGGGGGGCCTACGGGGGGAATGAGCAGTTCTTC.

The V call is TRBV11-2, the J call TRBJ1-2; D is undetermined. Looked up from germline, CDR1 is SGHAT and CDR2 is FQNNGV. Trimming stripped 0 bases from V and 4 bases from J, with 9 bases between. The CDR3 loop spans 14 amino acids. This chain's CDR3 is CASSLEPEIYGYTF. In nucleotides, the CDR3 is TGTGCCAGCAGCTTAGAGCCCGAAATCTATGGCTACACCTTC.

Only a few counts were recorded for this clonotype. The chain joins TRBV18 to TRBJ2-1; 16 positions match TRBD2. Germline V gene data show CDR1 as KGHSH and CDR2 as LQKENI. There are 18 residues in the CDR3. The trim removed 3 bases at V and 2 bases at J, leaving 4 bases unmatched. The CDR3 loop reads CASSPPGLAGGPYNEQFF. For the CDR3, the DNA is TGTGCCAGCTCACCGCCGGGACTAGCGGGAGGGCCCTACAATGAGCAGTTCTTC. Filled out from reference TRBV18 and TRBJ2-1, the complete variable domain reads NAGVMQNPRHLVRRRGQEARLRCSPMKGHSHVYWYRQLPEEGLKFMVYLQKENIIDESGMPKERFSAEFPKEGPSILRIQQVVRGDSAAYFCASSPPGLAGGPYNEQFFGPGTRLTVL.

The CDR3 loop is CSVETSGANVLTF. The CDR3 DNA reads as TGCAGCGTTGAGACCTCTGGGGCCAACGTCCTGACTTTC. This chain joins TRBV29-1 and TRBJ2-6; D call uncertain. V was clipped by 3 bases and J by 0 bases, with 3 bases between them. Germline V gene sequence: CDR1 SQVTM, CDR2 ANQGSEA. This CDR3 contains 13 residues.

The chain links TRBV12-3 or TRBV12-4 to TRBJ2-1; weak D call: TRBD1 (6 bases). CDR3 length equals 15 residues. V lost 1 base, J lost 9 bases, and 16 bases lay in between. The CDR3 spells CASSLGARGVGEQFF. The CDR3 DNA sequence: TGTGCCAGCAGTTTAGGTGCCAGGGGAGTAGGTGAGCAGTTCTTC.

The rearrangement uses TRBV7-9 and TRBJ2-5, with 7 positions matching TRBD1. The CDR3 sequence is 12 residues long. Germline V gene sequence: CDR1 SEHNR, CDR2 FQNEAQ (reference sequence). V lost 5 bases, J lost 13 bases, and 10 bases stayed unmatched. CDR3 DNA sequence: TGTGCCAGCAGCCCGTCGGGACAGTCGATGTACTTC. Protein: CASSPSGQSMYF.

The chain joins TRBV20-1 to TRBJ2-3, with 8 bases aligning to TRBD1. CDR3 length: 14 amino acids. Germline trimming cut 0 bases from V and 2 bases from J; bases unmatched to any gene: 1. CDR1 DFQATT and CDR2 SNEGSKA come from the germline V gene (reference sequence). CDR3 sequence reads: CSARDRGHTDTQYF. The CDR3 DNA reads as TGCAGTGCTAGAGACAGGGGGCACACAGATACGCAGTATTTT.

The chain links TRBV6-1 to TRBJ2-3, with 9 positions matching TRBD1. The trim removed 7 bases at V and 6 bases at J, leaving 20 bases unmatched. Germline V gene lookup returns CDR1 MNHNS and CDR2 SASEGT. This CDR3 is 18 amino acids long. This CDR3 is CASTQLGQGRGISDTQYF. The CDR3 coding sequence is TGTGCCAGCACCCAACTAGGACAGGGGCGCGGGATTAGTGATACGCAGTATTTT.

The table lists this clonotype with a few counts. V gene TRBV4-1 combines with J gene TRBJ2-3; 8 nucleotides line up with TRBD2. The trim removed 3 bases at V and 2 bases at J, leaving 13 bases unmatched. The germline V gene encodes CDR1 MGHRA and CDR2 YSYEKL. The CDR3 consists of 18 residues. DNA for the CDR3: TGCGCCAGCAGCCAGAGGCCACAACTAGCGGAGTCCACAGATACGCAGTATTTT. Protein product: CASSQRPQLAESTDTQYF.

The chain links TRBV12-3 or TRBV12-4 to TRBJ2-7, with D uncertain. Trimming cost V 1 base and J 8 bases, with 9 bases left between them. The CDR3 length is 12 residues. The CDR3 here is CASSLEGEQQYF. The CDR3 DNA reads TGTGCCAGCAGTTTAGAAGGAGAACAGCAGTACTTC.

This chain uses TRBV5-1 with TRBJ1-1; no reliable D call. The CDR3 is 14 amino acids. Trimming left V 0 bases short and J 3 bases short, with 9 bases between. Germline V gives CDR1 SGHRS, CDR2 YFSETQ. Here the CDR3 reads CASSLGAGDTEAFF. The CDR3 DNA is TGCGCCAGCAGCTTGGGGGCGGGTGACACTGAAGCTTTCTTT.

V usage is TRBV6-5 and J usage is TRBJ2-5; no clear D. This CDR3 comprises 14 residues. Germline V gives CDR1 MNHEY, CDR2 SVGAGI. The V end lost 4 bases, the J end lost 7 bases, and 16 bases lay between the germline ends. CDR3 nucleotides: TGTGCCAGCAGTTCCCCAAGTTTCGGCGGGACCCAGTACTTC. Translated, it gives CASSSPSFGGTQYF.

This clonotype was observed a single time. The chain carries TRBV6-2 or TRBV6-3 and TRBJ1-5; possibly TRBD1 for D (5 bases). The CDR3 totals 15 residues. Per germline, CDR1 MNHEY and CDR2 SVGEGT. Trimming took off 7 bases at V and 2 bases at J, with 15 bases between the two ends. The DNA for the CDR3 is TGTGCCAGCAACCCTCATCCCAGGGGCAATCAGCCCCAGCATTTT. Translated: CASNPHPRGNQPQHF.

The CDR3 nucleotides are TGCGCCAGCAGCTCGTCAGGGGGCCCCTACGAGCAGTACTTC. It is translated as CASSSSGGPYEQYF. The chain carries TRBV5-1 and TRBJ2-7, with 8 bases matching TRBD1. Per the germline V gene, CDR1 is SGHRS and CDR2 is YFSETQ. This CDR3 is 14 amino acids long. The V gene end was trimmed by 3 bases and the J gene end by 2 bases; junction bases not matched to a gene: 4.

The V and J genes are TRBV11-2 and TRBJ2-6; 11 nucleotides line up with TRBD2. The germline gives CDR1 SGHAT, CDR2 FQNNGV. This CDR3 comprises 19 residues. V was pared by 5 bases and J by 0 bases, with 9 bases of the junction left unmatched. The CDR3 protein is CASSLNPGLAVSGANVLTF. The CDR3, as DNA: TGTGCCAGCAGCCTAAACCCGGGACTAGCGGTCTCTGGGGCCAACGTCCTGACTTTC. The full variable domain, with the rest looked up from reference TRBV11-2 and TRBJ2-6, is EAGVAQSPRYKIIEKRQSVAFWCNPISGHATLYWYQQILGQGPKLLIQFQNNGVVDDSQLPKDRFSAERLKGVDSTLKIQPAKLEDSAVYLCASSLNPGLAVSGANVLTFGAGSRLTVL.

The rearrangement joins TRBV11-2 to TRBJ1-1; the D gene is possibly TRBD1 (6 bases). V was trimmed by 7 bases and J by 0 bases, leaving 18 bases between them. Per germline, CDR1 SGHAT and CDR2 FQNNGV. The CDR3 loop spans 16 amino acids. The CDR3 region has the DNA TGTGCCAGCACATCTTCCACAGGGCCCATGAACACTGAAGCTTTCTTT. It encodes CASTSSTGPMNTEAFF.